This T cell receptor beta chain was retrieved from a study of blood T cell repertoires in COVID-19 (dated by TCRdb to about 2020). Background for the entire study: Samples covering the acute and convalescent phases of COVID-19 were provided by collaborators in the United States, Italy and Spain. Sample metadata almost always included a de-identified subject ID, COVID-19 status, age in years and sex. The repertoires were released in a freely available public database meant as a resource for research on the immune response to SARS-CoV-2. The material from the prospective study consisted of cDNA or gDNA derived from T cells, B-cell-depleted T cells, or PBMCs. Where HLA class I and class II types were available, the types were taken from metadata supplied by the sample provider, not from assay-based typing. The dataset comprised deeply sampled blood TCRbeta repertoires from subjects exposed to, actively infected with, or recovered from COVID-19. The samples were drawn from the first 160 participants of the ongoing ImmuneRACE study and from over 950 subjects provided by 6 global collaborators.

In its sample, this clone was seen a few times. Its recognized antigen is unknown. It has no much larger one-base neighbor in the sample; base qualities were not kept. Inclusive of the bounding cysteine and phenylalanine, the CDR3 is 16 residues long. Solely the CDR3 DNA is kept, with 48 bases framed from the first base. After removal of 5 bases from V and 4 bases from J, the junction retains 12 bases not matched to a gene. From a lookup of the germline V gene (reference sequence), CDR1 and CDR2 are MNHNY and SVGAGI. The immunoSEQ Assay, a bias-controlled multiplex PCR, was used to amplify TCRbeta CDR3 regions from genomic DNA. In the source study's methods: The number of nucleated cells in each sample was estimated from the amplification of reference gene primers within the assay. To quantify the absolute abundance of each unique TCRbeta CDR3 rearrangement, sequence reads were collapsed and filtered. For each sample, productive Simpson clonality was calculated as the square root of Simpson's diversity index across productive rearrangements. TCRdb retrieved this table from immuneACCESS and kept in-frame rearrangements only. Not all clones are present; in checked studies, unresolved V genes account for under half, and no reason is known for the remainder. For V, J and clone size, that table is used; D and trimming come from the DNA. The sample table shows over 75,000 clones, and 75% to 85% are seen once. The biggest ten clones account for approximately 10% of the sample.

The investigation overall reported the following: The quantity of clinical and demographic metadata differed by source and by participant and was supplied without curation.

Whole blood was collected in K2EDTA tubes by collaborating institutions according to the institutions' own protocols. Collaborator samples were shipped for TCRbeta analysis as frozen whole blood, isolated PBMCs, or DNA extracted from either sample type. Sequenced input: peripheral blood. This TCR came from a woman aged 70-85 years with acute or convalescent COVID-19. This sequence uses TRBV6-6 and TRBJ1-2, and 8 junction bases match TRBD1. CDR3 sequence: CASSHTPGQGLYGYTF. The bases are TGTGCCAGCAGTCATACCCCCGGACAGGGTCTCTATGGCTACACCTTC.